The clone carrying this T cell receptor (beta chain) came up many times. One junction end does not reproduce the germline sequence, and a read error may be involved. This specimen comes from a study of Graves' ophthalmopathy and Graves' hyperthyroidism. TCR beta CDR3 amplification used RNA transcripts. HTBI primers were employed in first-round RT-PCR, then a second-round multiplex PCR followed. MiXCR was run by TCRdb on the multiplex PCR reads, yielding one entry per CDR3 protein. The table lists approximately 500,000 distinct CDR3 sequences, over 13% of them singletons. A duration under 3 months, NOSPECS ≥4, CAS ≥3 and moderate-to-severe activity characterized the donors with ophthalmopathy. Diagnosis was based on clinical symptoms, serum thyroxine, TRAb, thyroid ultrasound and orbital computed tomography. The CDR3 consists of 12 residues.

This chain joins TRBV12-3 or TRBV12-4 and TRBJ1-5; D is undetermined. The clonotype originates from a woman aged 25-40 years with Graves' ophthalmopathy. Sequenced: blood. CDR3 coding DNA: TGTGCCAGCAGCGGTCTTCTCGAGCCCCGGCATTTT. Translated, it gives CASSGLLEPRHF.